This entry lists 18 T cell receptor beta chains sequenced from one sample in a study of cytomegalovirus exposure and HLA in healthy donors. With 60 Vbeta and 13 Jbeta primers, the PCR was carried out. Sequencing was performed with immunoSEQ multiplex PCR; in TCRdb, only in-frame clones are kept and a portion is missing. The table includes 150,000 to 200,000 clones, approximately 70% detected once. Sequencing was done on a sample of PBMCs. These receptors all come from a young woman in good health and CMV-seronegative.

The genes are TRBV19 and TRBJ2-3; TRBD1 aligns across 12 bases. V shed 4 bases and J 1 base; nucleotides not matched to a gene: 3. This CDR3 spans 16 amino acids. Germline CDR1 LNHDA, CDR2 SQIVND (reference sequence). The CDR3 DNA reads as TGTGCCAGTAGTAGGGACAGGGGGCAAGGCACAGATACGCAGTATTTT. The encoded protein is CASSRDRGQGTDTQYF.

This clone was counted between two and nine times. CDR3 region: CASSTERQGKAFF. CDR3 in DNA: TGTGCCAGCAGTACCGAACGGCAGGGGAAGGCTTTCTTT. The gene calls are TRBV6-5 and TRBJ1-1, with TRBD1 as a possible D gene (6 bases). CDR1 and CDR2 from the germline V gene are MNHEY and SVGAGI. The CDR3 is 13 amino acids. V gave up 5 bases and J gave up 11 bases, with 18 bases separating them.

This sequence joins TRBV5-1 and TRBJ2-1, with 12 bases fitting TRBD2. The CDR3 contains 16 residues. Germline assignment: CDR1 SGHRS and CDR2 YFSETQ. The V segment lost 4 bases and the J segment 1 base; nucleotides outside the gene matches: 3. The CDR3 coding sequence is TGCGCCAGCAGCGATGGACTAGCGGGGTCCTACAATGAGCAGTTCTTC. It codes for CASSDGLAGSYNEQFF. Full variable domain (missing parts from reference TRBV5-1 and TRBJ2-1): KAGVTQTPRYLIKTRGQQVTLSCSPISGHRSVSWYQQTPGQGLQFLFEYFSETQRNKGNFPGRFSGRQFSNSRSEMNVSTLELGDSALYLCASSDGLAGSYNEQFFGPGTRLTVL.

The CDR3 spells CASTVDRFDEQFF. The DNA for the CDR3 is TGTGCCAGCACCGTAGACAGGTTCGATGAGCAGTTCTTC. The rearrangement uses TRBV2 and TRBJ2-1, with D perhaps matching TRBD1 (6 bases). This CDR3 is 13 amino acids long. Germline CDR1 SNHLY, CDR2 FYNNEI. V lost 7 bases and J lost 8, with 15 bases in between.

The chain carries TRBV19 and TRBJ1-3; D uncertain. CDR1 is LNHDA, CDR2 SQIVND, per germline (reference sequence). There are 14 residues in the CDR3. Trimming pared 7 bases from V and 0 bases from J, leaving 10 bases between. The CDR3: CASTQANSGNTIYF. The CDR3 nucleotides read TGTGCCAGTACCCAGGCTAACTCTGGAAACACCATATATTTT.

This sequence joins TRBV11-2 and TRBJ2-7; 10 positions match TRBD2. There are 15 residues in the CDR3. Germline-derived CDR1 and CDR2 are SGHAT and FQNNGV. With 5 bases clipped from V and 1 base from J, the junction kept 5 bases outside the gene matches. The chain's CDR3 is CASSILAGSSYEQYF. The DNA of the CDR3 is TGTGCCAGCAGCATACTAGCGGGGTCTTCCTACGAGCAGTACTTC.

This chain links TRBV6-6 with TRBJ2-5; 12 nucleotides match TRBD1. The DNA end is more similar to TRBJ2-7, so the J call may be wrong. Germline V gene sequence: CDR1 MNHNY, CDR2 SVGAGI (reference sequence). This CDR3 spans 14 amino acids. CDR3 region: CASSGGQGAREQYF. CDR3 nucleotides: TGTGCCAGCAGTGGGGGACAGGGGGCACGCGAGCAGTACTTC.

The count of this clone is one. The rearrangement links TRBV7-9 to TRBJ1-2; no clear D. Germline V lookup: CDR1 SEHNR, CDR2 FQNEAQ (reference sequence). This CDR3 has 18 amino acids. V was shortened by 3 bases and J by 2 bases, with 22 bases between the two germline ends. This CDR3 reads CASSLIGFNNHLNYGYTF. CDR3 DNA sequence: TGTGCCAGCAGCTTGATCGGGTTCAACAATCATTTAAACTATGGCTACACCTTC.

A word on this clone: Within the sample, other DNA sequences also encode this same CDR3. V gene TRBV5-1 combines with J gene TRBJ1-2; 8 nucleotides agree with TRBD1. V lost 2 bases to trimming and J lost 1 base; unmatched junction nucleotides: 1. Germline CDR1 and CDR2: SGHRS and YFSETQ. This CDR3 spans 14 amino acids. The CDR3 here is CASSLGQGNYGYTF. In nucleotides, the CDR3 is TGCGCCAGCAGCTTAGGACAGGGTAACTATGGCTACACCTTC. Full variable domain (remainder filled in from reference TRBV5-1 and TRBJ1-2): KAGVTQTPRYLIKTRGQQVTLSCSPISGHRSVSWYQQTPGQGLQFLFEYFSETQRNKGNFPGRFSGRQFSNSRSEMNVSTLELGDSALYLCASSLGQGNYGYTFGSGTRLTVV.

The chain's CDR3 is CSVSPGSGTEAFF. CDR3 sequence (DNA): TGCAGCGTATCGCCAGGGTCGGGCACTGAAGCTTTCTTT. The rearrangement joins TRBV29-1 to TRBJ1-1; D is possibly TRBD1 (5 bases). The germline gives CDR1 SQVTM, CDR2 ANQGSEA. V was pared by 6 bases and J by 4 bases, with 15 bases between. The CDR3 extends over 13 amino acids.

The CDR3 region is CASSYYRDRVGNEQFF. Here the CDR3 DNA reads TGCGCCAGCAGCTACTACCGGGACAGGGTTGGGAATGAGCAGTTCTTC. This chain uses TRBV5-1 with TRBJ2-1; 9 nucleotides align to TRBD1. The length of the CDR3 is 16 residues. Germline trimming cut 3 bases from V and 7 bases from J; bases unmatched to any gene: 11. Germline-derived CDR1 and CDR2 are SGHRS and YFSETQ.

The rearrangement joins TRBV21-1 to TRBJ2-7; the table's D call of TRBD1 was not tested on the DNA. TRBV21-1 is a pseudogene segment. CDR3 size: 13 residues. The CDR3 DNA reads TGTGCCAGCAGCACAGACAGAGGCTACGAGCAGTACTTC. Amino acids: CASSTDRGYEQYF.

This clone showed up just a few times. This chain links TRBV19 with TRBJ2-7; perhaps TRBD2 as D (6 bases). The CDR3 has 15 amino acids. Trimming shortened V by 0 bases and J by 0 bases, and 9 bases separated the two germline ends. Germline V gene data show CDR1 as LNHDA and CDR2 as SQIVND (reference sequence). CDR3 region: CASSIEAGISYEQYF. The CDR3 DNA reads TGTGCCAGTAGTATAGAGGCGGGAATCTCCTACGAGCAGTACTTC.

The chain couples TRBV4-1 to TRBJ2-1, with 7 bases identical to TRBD2. With V trimmed by 6 bases and J by 4 bases, 15 bases remained unmatched. This CDR3 is 17 amino acids long. Germline V CDR1 and CDR2: MGHRA, YSYEKL. The CDR3 reads CASRYMGGPTRYNEQFF. The DNA for the CDR3 is TGCGCCAGCAGATACATGGGAGGGCCAACGAGATACAATGAGCAGTTCTTC.

The chain combines TRBV4-3 with TRBJ2-5; D not certain. The CDR3 consists of 13 residues. Germline CDR1 is LGHNA and CDR2 is YSLEER. Trimming pared 0 bases from V and 5 bases from J, leaving 7 bases between. The DNA for the CDR3 is TGCGCCAGCAGCCAAGACAGAGGCGAGACCCAGTACTTC. Translated: CASSQDRGETQYF.

This chain joins TRBV19 and TRBJ2-2; 10 bases are shared with TRBD1. Germline V gene sequence: CDR1 LNHDA, CDR2 SQIVND (reference sequence). V lost 5 bases to trimming and J lost 3 bases; unmatched junction nucleotides: 0. The CDR3 loop spans 14 amino acids. The CDR3 nucleotides are TGTGCCAGTAGTGGGACAGGGGACACCGGGGAGCTGTTTTTT. Protein sequence: CASSGTGDTGELFF. Full variable domain (missing parts from reference TRBV19 and TRBJ2-2): DGGITQSPKYLFRKEGQNVTLSCEQNLNHDAMYWYRQDPGQGLRLIYYSQIVNDFQKGDIAEGYSVSREKKESFPLTVTSAQKNPTAFYLCASSGTGDTGELFFGEGSRLTVL.

The count of this clone is one. The chain combines TRBV5-8 with TRBJ1-2, with D maybe TRBD1 (6 bases). Germline V CDR1 and CDR2: SGHTS, YDEGEE. V was pared by 4 bases and J by 1 base, with 23 bases between. This CDR3 is 18 amino acids long. The CDR3 DNA sequence: TGTGCCAGCAGCCGACAAAACCTCGTTGACAGGAATAACTATGGCTACACCTTC. Translated: CASSRQNLVDRNNYGYTF. The full variable domain, its missing parts supplied by reference TRBV5-8 and TRBJ1-2, is EAGVTQSPTHLIKTRGQQATLRCSPISGHTSVYWYQQALGLGLQFLLWYDEGEERNRGNFPPRFSGRQFPNYSSELNVNALELEDSALYLCASSRQNLVDRNNYGYTFGSGTRLTVV.

The chain is built from TRBV10-1 and TRBJ1-1; D possibly corresponds to TRBD1 (5 bases). The V end lost 3 bases, the J end lost 6 bases, and 8 bases lay between the germline ends. This CDR3 region has 12 residues. Germline-derived CDR1 and CDR2 are WNHNN and SYGVQD (reference sequence). CDR3 in amino acids: CASSDGRAEAFF. In DNA, the CDR3 is TGCGCCAGCAGTGATGGCAGGGCTGAAGCTTTCTTT.